This TCR beta chain appears in the sequencing data of a study of control samples from healthy donors and cancer patients. The repertoire was sequenced with immunoSEQ multiplex PCR; TCRdb's copy has only in-frame clones and lacks some. The sample shows about 250,000 clones, over 70% of them seen only once. Input material: PBMCs. This sequence originates from an older woman with lung cancer.

The CDR3 DNA is TGTGCCAGCTCAGCTTCCAATGAGCAGTTCTTC. It is translated as CASSASNEQFF. This chain links TRBV18 with TRBJ2-1, with D unresolved. From germline, CDR1 is KGHSH and CDR2 LQKENI. This CDR3 is built from 11 residues. Trimming cost V 5 bases and J 6 bases, with 5 bases left between them.